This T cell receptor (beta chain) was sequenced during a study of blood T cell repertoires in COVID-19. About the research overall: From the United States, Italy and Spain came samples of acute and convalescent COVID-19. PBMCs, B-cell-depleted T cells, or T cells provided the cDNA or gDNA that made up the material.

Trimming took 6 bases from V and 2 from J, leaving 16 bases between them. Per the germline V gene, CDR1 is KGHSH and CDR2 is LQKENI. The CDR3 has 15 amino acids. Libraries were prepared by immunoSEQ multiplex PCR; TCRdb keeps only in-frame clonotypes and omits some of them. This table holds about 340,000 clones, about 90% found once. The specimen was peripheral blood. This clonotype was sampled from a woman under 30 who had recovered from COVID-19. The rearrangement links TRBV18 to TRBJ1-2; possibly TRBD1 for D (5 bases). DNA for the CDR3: TGTGCCAGCTCGCAGGGTCAGGGCCTAAACTATGGCTACACCTTC. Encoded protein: CASSQGQGLNYGYTF.